One T cell receptor (beta chain) is described in this entry. This sample stems from a study of shared clonotypes between healthy human individuals. Measured with immunoSEQ multiplex PCR; TCRdb has only the in-frame clones, and not every one. The sample holds a few million clones, approximately 93% seen once. V was shortened by 2 bases and J by 0 bases, with 14 bases between the two germline ends. Germline V gene sequence: CDR1 LGHNT, CDR2 FRNRAP. The CDR3 covers 17 residues. The rearrangement links TRBV12-5 to TRBJ2-1, with D perhaps matching TRBD1 or TRBD2 (5 bases each). Sample: naive CD4+ T cells from PBMCs. Sample subset: CD45RA+ positively selected. The TCR comes from a man between 18 and 35 years old in good health. Some clones in this sample may be carry-over from other donors' samples. The CDR3 DNA follows: TGTGCTAGTGGTTTGAGGGTTTGGGGGAGCTCCTACAATGAGCAGTTCTTC. Protein: CASGLRVWGSSYNEQFF.